This is a list of T cell receptor beta chains from one sample in a study of cytomegalovirus exposure and HLA in healthy donors. Some clones are missing from TCRdb's copy, which holds only in-frame ones; the method was immunoSEQ multiplex PCR. The sample has roughly 170,000 clones, 80% to 90% seen once. Sequencing was done on a sample of PBMCs. The receptor source for this set is a girl aged 5-17 years in good health and CMV-seropositive. The conserved cysteine and the conserved F or W are not part of the CDR3 here. Each record gives: V gene, D gene, J gene, CDR3 protein. D genes are given only for firm matches.

v_call: TRBV5-1; d_call: -; j_call: TRBJ2-1; cdr3_aa: ASSPGRASYNEQF
v_call: TRBV5-6; d_call: TRBD1; j_call: TRBJ2-3; cdr3_aa: ASSLRQGVVADTQY
v_call: TRBV6-4; d_call: -; j_call: TRBJ1-1; cdr3_aa: ASSVGKRSEAF
v_call: TRBV9; d_call: -; j_call: TRBJ1-5; cdr3_aa: ASSVGPGSSNQPQH
v_call: TRBV6-5; d_call: -; j_call: TRBJ2-2; cdr3_aa: ASRGHPGELF
v_call: TRBV4-1; d_call: TRBD1; j_call: TRBJ1-4; cdr3_aa: ASSQVGTGPNEKLF
v_call: TRBV11-2; d_call: -; j_call: TRBJ2-1; cdr3_aa: ASSPIGGRTYNEQF
v_call: TRBV27; d_call: TRBD1; j_call: TRBJ1-2; cdr3_aa: ASSFLSTGRNGYT
v_call: TRBV25-1; d_call: TRBD1; j_call: TRBJ1-5; cdr3_aa: ASSGGQGTAYSNQPQH
v_call: TRBV6-5; d_call: -; j_call: TRBJ1-5; cdr3_aa: ASSRSGYSNQPQH
v_call: TRBV2; d_call: TRBD1; j_call: TRBJ2-1; cdr3_aa: ASYRGSYNEQF
v_call: TRBV4-2; d_call: -; j_call: TRBJ1-3; cdr3_aa: ASSQEEVGGNGNTIY
v_call: TRBV19; d_call: TRBD2; j_call: TRBJ2-3; cdr3_aa: ASRLAGETQY
v_call: TRBV6-5; d_call: TRBD1; j_call: TRBJ1-2; cdr3_aa: ASSLGRGFDYGYT
v_call: TRBV5-1; d_call: -; j_call: TRBJ1-2; cdr3_aa: ASGEDGNYGYT
v_call: TRBV18; d_call: TRBD2; j_call: TRBJ2-2; cdr3_aa: ASSRLAGGSGELF
v_call: TRBV11-2; d_call: -; j_call: TRBJ1-1; cdr3_aa: ASSLSGLGAF
v_call: TRBV2; d_call: TRBD1; j_call: TRBJ2-7; cdr3_aa: ASPGIGRDRDYEQY
v_call: TRBV19; d_call: TRBD1; j_call: TRBJ1-5; cdr3_aa: ASRGQGNQPQH
v_call: TRBV15; d_call: -; j_call: TRBJ1-1; cdr3_aa: ATSRDRRDEAF
v_call: TRBV14; d_call: -; j_call: TRBJ1-4; cdr3_aa: ASSQGSLRGGDEKLF
v_call: TRBV7-2; d_call: -; j_call: TRBJ1-1; cdr3_aa: ASSPQENTEAF
v_call: TRBV25-1; d_call: TRBD1; j_call: TRBJ2-4; cdr3_aa: ASSEYKGAKNIQY
v_call: TRBV30; d_call: -; j_call: TRBJ2-7; cdr3_aa: AWSGSLSTGLGIYYEQY
v_call: TRBV6-6; d_call: TRBD1; j_call: -; cdr3_aa: ASSLQGFHEQY
v_call: TRBV5-4; d_call: -; j_call: TRBJ1-1; cdr3_aa: ATHRGGEGAF
v_call: TRBV7-9; d_call: -; j_call: TRBJ1-2; cdr3_aa: SSSPSGGASYGYT
v_call: TRBV7-9; d_call: TRBD1; j_call: TRBJ1-2; cdr3_aa: ASSPRDRGPGVDYGYT
v_call: TRBV9; d_call: TRBD1; j_call: TRBJ1-1; cdr3_aa: ASSAMTGGMNTEAF
v_call: TRBV12-5; d_call: -; j_call: TRBJ1-1; cdr3_aa: ASGPPGFWTEAF
v_call: TRBV13; d_call: TRBD2; j_call: TRBJ2-1; cdr3_aa: ASRFQTSGGINEQF
v_call: TRBV25-1; d_call: -; j_call: TRBJ1-2; cdr3_aa: ASRKGQEGFYGYT
v_call: TRBV27; d_call: -; j_call: TRBJ1-2; cdr3_aa: ASSTTPGGYT
v_call: TRBV5-1; d_call: -; j_call: TRBJ1-1; cdr3_aa: ASSLDWATEAF
v_call: TRBV5-6; d_call: -; j_call: TRBJ2-1; cdr3_aa: ASSLLARGYNEQF
v_call: TRBV2; d_call: TRBD2; j_call: TRBJ2-1; cdr3_aa: ASRGTSGNNEQF
v_call: TRBV6-1; d_call: TRBD2; j_call: TRBJ2-3; cdr3_aa: ASSGASGGPGSTDTQY
v_call: TRBV7-3; d_call: TRBD1; j_call: TRBJ1-1; cdr3_aa: ASSLLDRVGAVV
v_call: TRBV11-3; d_call: TRBD2; j_call: TRBJ2-7; cdr3_aa: ASSPGLAINEQY
v_call: TRBV2; d_call: TRBD1; j_call: TRBJ2-7; cdr3_aa: ASSFGTGGLEQY
v_call: TRBV6-5; d_call: -; j_call: TRBJ1-2; cdr3_aa: ASSYSMRGLVGYT
v_call: TRBV7-9; d_call: TRBD2; j_call: TRBJ2-1; cdr3_aa: ASSSPGLASYNEQF
v_call: TRBV19; d_call: TRBD1; j_call: TRBJ1-5; cdr3_aa: ASREQGANNQPQH
v_call: TRBV18; d_call: TRBD1; j_call: TRBJ1-4; cdr3_aa: ASSQQGTNEKLF
v_call: TRBV4-1; d_call: -; j_call: TRBJ1-1; cdr3_aa: ASSHAGGGGEAF
v_call: TRBV5-5; d_call: -; j_call: TRBJ2-5; cdr3_aa: ASSSNPTGQETQY
v_call: TRBV9; d_call: TRBD2; j_call: TRBJ2-6; cdr3_aa: ASSVIAGRGLSGANVLT
v_call: TRBV9; d_call: TRBD1; j_call: TRBJ2-7; cdr3_aa: ASSAGTETYEQY
v_call: TRBV6-1; d_call: TRBD2; j_call: TRBJ2-1; cdr3_aa: ASSVGLAGGQGNEQF
v_call: TRBV27; d_call: -; j_call: TRBJ1-1; cdr3_aa: ASSFWRGENTEAF
v_call: TRBV10-3; d_call: TRBD2; j_call: TRBJ2-3; cdr3_aa: AISGLAGNSDTQY
v_call: TRBV4-1; d_call: TRBD2; j_call: TRBJ2-7; cdr3_aa: ASSPYLSGGPPYEQY
v_call: TRBV6-6; d_call: TRBD1; j_call: TRBJ1-5; cdr3_aa: ASTDPGQSYQPQH
v_call: TRBV14; d_call: TRBD1; j_call: TRBJ1-2; cdr3_aa: ASSPISGTGRGNYGYT